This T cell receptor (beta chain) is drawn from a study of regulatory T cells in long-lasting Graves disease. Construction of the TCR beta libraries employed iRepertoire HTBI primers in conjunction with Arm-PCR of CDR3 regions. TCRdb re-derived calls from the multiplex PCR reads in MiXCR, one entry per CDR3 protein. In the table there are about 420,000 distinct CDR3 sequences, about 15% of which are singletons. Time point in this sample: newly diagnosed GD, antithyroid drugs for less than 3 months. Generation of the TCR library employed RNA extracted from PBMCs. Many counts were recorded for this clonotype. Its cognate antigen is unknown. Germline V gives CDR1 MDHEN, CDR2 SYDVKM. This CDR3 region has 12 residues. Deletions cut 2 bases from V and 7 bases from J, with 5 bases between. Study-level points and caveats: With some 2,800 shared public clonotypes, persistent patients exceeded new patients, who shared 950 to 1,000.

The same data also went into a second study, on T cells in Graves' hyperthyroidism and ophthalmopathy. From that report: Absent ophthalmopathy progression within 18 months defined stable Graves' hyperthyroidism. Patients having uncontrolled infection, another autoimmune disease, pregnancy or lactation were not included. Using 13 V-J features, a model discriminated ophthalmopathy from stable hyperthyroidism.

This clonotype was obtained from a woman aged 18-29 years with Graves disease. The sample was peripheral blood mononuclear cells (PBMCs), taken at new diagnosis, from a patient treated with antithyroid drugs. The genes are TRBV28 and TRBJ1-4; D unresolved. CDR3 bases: TGTGCCAGCAGTTTAAAGGGTGAAAAACTGTTTTTT. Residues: CASSLKGEKLFF.